This passage covers 21 T cell receptor beta chains from one sample sequenced in a study of T cells in Graves' hyperthyroidism and ophthalmopathy. Amplification targeted TCR beta CDR3 regions from RNA transcripts. In the first-round RT-PCR of the TCR CDR3, the HTBI primer set was used. TCRdb redid the calling of the multiplex PCR reads with MiXCR, one entry per CDR3 protein. The table shows some 760,000 distinct CDR3 sequences, with 12% to 15% occurring only once. The sample was blood. All receptors come from a woman between 18 and 29 years old with Graves' hyperthyroidism.

This clonotype was picked up many times. V usage is TRBV2 and J usage is TRBJ2-7; D not certain. The V gene lost 2 bases and the J gene lost 4 bases, with 3 bases spanning the gap. Germline V gene sequence: CDR1 SNHLY, CDR2 FYNNEI. This CDR3 has 11 residues. CDR3: CASSERYEQYF. For the CDR3, the DNA is TGTGCCAGCAGTGAAAGGTACGAGCAGTACTTC.

The chain couples TRBV9 to TRBJ1-3; TRBD1 matches 11 bases. J gave up 0 bases and V 0 bases, and 8 bases lay outside the gene matches. Germline V CDR1 and CDR2: SGDLS, YYNGEE. The CDR3 totals 19 residues. DNA for the CDR3: TGTGCCAGCAGCGTAGGGCCGGGACAGGGGGAATCCTCTGGAAACACCATATATTTT. Amino acid sequence: CASSVGPGQGESSGNTIYF.

The chain recombines TRBV20-1 with TRBJ1-5; TRBD1 is a possible D gene (5 bases). The CDR3 covers 11 residues. Germline V gene lookup returns CDR1 DFQATT and CDR2 SNEGSKA (reference sequence). The V end was cut by 3 bases, the J end by 9 bases, with 9 bases between. The CDR3 DNA follows: TGCAGTGCTAGTTGGGGGGGGCCCCAGCATTTT. Encoded protein: CSASWGGPQHF.

This rearrangement joins TRBV7-4 to TRBJ2-7; D is unresolved. CDR1 is SGHVT, CDR2 SQSDAQ, per germline. With 9 bases removed from V and 2 bases from J, the gap between germline ends came to 17 bases. The CDR3 spans 14 residues. This CDR3 is CASGLTNPTYEQYF. The CDR3, as DNA: TGTGCCAGTGGCTTAACGAACCCAACCTACGAGCAGTACTTC.

The chain has TRBV13 and TRBJ1-1; no definite D call. Germline-derived CDR1 and CDR2 are PRHDT and FYEKMQ (reference sequence). CDR3 length: 15 amino acids. The V end lost 4 bases, the J end lost 4 bases, and 16 bases lay between the germline ends. In nucleotides, the CDR3 is TGTGCCAGCAGCTCCCGGGAGGCAGGTGGCACTGAAGCTTTCTTT. Protein product: CASSSREAGGTEAFF.

This clonotype was detected ten times or more. The chain employs TRBV11-2 and TRBJ1-2, with no clear D. The CDR3 length is 16 residues. Germline V lookup: CDR1 SGHAT, CDR2 FQNNGV. Trimming left V 8 bases short and J 4 bases short, with 23 bases between. The CDR3 DNA follows: TGTGCCAGCTTAGGCTCACCCTTGGGAGGGAGCTATGGCTACACCTTC. Residues: CASLGSPLGGSYGYTF.

This clonotype was found many times. The chain's CDR3 is CASSLSGKGYEQYF. The CDR3 DNA is TGTGCCAGCAGCCTTAGCGGGAAAGGCTACGAGCAGTACTTC. The chain recombines TRBV12-3 or TRBV12-4 with TRBJ2-7; 8 nucleotides align to TRBD2. The CDR3 covers 14 residues. The V and J ends lost 6 bases and 3 bases, in that order; junction bases with no gene match: 7.

As to this clonotype: This may stem from a read error, because a much larger clone lies one nucleotide away. The CDR3 does not end in the conserved phenylalanine or tryptophan, so this is likely a read error. V gene TRBV7-9 combines with J gene TRBJ2-3; D gene unclear. The CDR3 has 13 residues. Trimming removed 7 bases at V and 2 bases at J, with 10 bases between. Germline V gene lookup returns CDR1 SEHNR and CDR2 FQNEAQ (reference sequence). The CDR3 region has the DNA TGTGCCAGCAAAGGCCTCCTCACAGATACGCAGTATTCT. This sequence encodes CASKGLLTDTQYS.

The rearrangement joins TRBV6-5 to TRBJ1-2; D is unresolved. Germline loops: CDR1 MNHEY, CDR2 SVGAGI. The V end lost 3 bases, the J end lost 8 bases, and 16 bases lay between the germline ends. The CDR3 is 14 residues long. The CDR3 reads CASSYPGPTTGYTF. CDR3 nucleotides: TGTGCCAGCAGTTATCCGGGCCCAACGACGGGCTACACCTTC.

The sample holds a few counts of this clonotype. This sequence joins TRBV12-5 and TRBJ1-4; possible D gene TRBD1, 6 bases. The V end was cut by 2 bases, the J end by 4 bases, with 14 bases between. The CDR3 contains 16 residues. Germline V CDR1 and CDR2: LGHNT, FRNRAP. This chain's CDR3 is CASGLPPRGVNEKLFF. In nucleotides, the CDR3 is TGTGCTAGTGGTTTGCCCCCTAGGGGGGTTAATGAAAAACTGTTTTTT.

This clonotype appeared many times. The chain combines TRBV24-1 with TRBJ2-1; D unclear. V was cut by 9 bases and J by 0 bases, with 11 bases left in between. The CDR3 is 14 residues long. In germline, CDR1 is KGHDR, CDR2 SFDVKD. The CDR3 DNA reads as TGTGCCACCTTGGTGCACGGCTCCTACAATGAGCAGTTCTTC. Its protein product is CATLVHGSYNEQFF.

This clonotype has ten or more counts. The genes are TRBV29-1 and TRBJ2-1; 9 nucleotides line up with TRBD1. The CDR3 is 14 residues long. The V and J ends lost 6 bases and 6 bases, in that order; junction bases with no gene match: 9. Germline-derived CDR1 and CDR2 are SQVTM and ANQGSEA. This CDR3 reads CSVYRDRAGNEQFF. The CDR3 region has the DNA TGCAGCGTCTACCGGGACAGGGCGGGCAATGAGCAGTTCTTC.

This clonotype was observed at least ten times. The chain recombines TRBV28 with TRBJ2-5; D unclear. The CDR3 contains 15 residues. Germline assignment: CDR1 MDHEN and CDR2 SYDVKM. The ends were cut back, 6 bases at V and 3 bases at J, with 17 bases in the middle. The DNA for the CDR3 is TGTGCCAGCAGCCCTCGGACGGACCTAAAAGAGACCCAGTACTTC. Translating it yields CASSPRTDLKETQYF.

This clonotype was recorded a few times. CDR3 amino acids: CAWSGDVEWQFF. The CDR3 DNA follows: TGTGCCTGGAGTGGGGACGTTGAGTGGCAGTTCTTC. V usage is TRBV30 and J usage is TRBJ2-1; D may match TRBD1 or TRBD2 (5 bases each). Per the germline V gene, CDR1 is GTSNPN and CDR2 is SVGIG (reference sequence). The CDR3 sequence is 12 residues long. The V and J ends lost 1 base and 12 bases respectively, with 13 bases between them.

V and J are TRBV27 and TRBJ2-4; D remains ambiguous. The germline V gene encodes CDR1 MNHEY and CDR2 SMNVEV (reference sequence). The CDR3 length is 16 residues. Deletions cut 5 bases from V and 0 bases from J, with 14 bases between. The CDR3 here is CASSPPPWLAKNIQYF. The DNA for the CDR3 is TGTGCCAGCAGTCCGCCTCCATGGCTAGCCAAAAACATTCAGTACTTC.

The chain is built from TRBV7-3 and TRBJ2-2; 10 positions match TRBD2. Germline CDR1 SGHTA, CDR2 FQGTGA. This CDR3 has 18 amino acids. V dropped 0 bases and J dropped 6; count of bases not matched to a gene: 10. This CDR3 reads CASSLTLSPAGGPGELFF. CDR3 in DNA: TGTGCCAGCAGCTTAACGTTAAGTCCAGCGGGAGGGCCCGGGGAGCTGTTTTTT.

The V gene is TRBV12-3 or TRBV12-4, the J gene TRBJ2-7; TRBD2 matches at 7 bases. V trimming: 1 base; J trimming: 0 bases; junction bases outside the gene matches: 0. CDR3 length: 14 amino acids. The DNA for the CDR3 is TGTGCCAGCAGTTTAGGGGACTACTCCTACGAGCAGTACTTC. Amino acid sequence: CASSLGDYSYEQYF.

This clonotype has ten or more counts. J is TRBJ2-7 and V is TRBV11-2; D is unclear. V dropped 0 bases and J dropped 9 bases, with 15 bases sitting between them. CDR1 is SGHAT, CDR2 FQNNGV, per germline. This CDR3 region has 14 residues. The CDR3 sequence: CASSLDHRRIGQYF. CDR3 nucleotides: TGTGCCAGCAGCTTAGATCACAGACGGATCGGGCAGTACTTC.

This clonotype was recorded many times. The chain recombines TRBV24-1 with TRBJ2-5, with a possible D match to TRBD2 (5 bases). The V gene's germline CDR1 is KGHDR and CDR2 SFDVKD. With 3 bases removed from V and 0 bases from J, the gap between germline ends came to 7 bases. This CDR3 comprises 14 residues. Written as DNA, the CDR3 is TGTGCCACCAGTGATGCGGGTAACCAAGAGACCCAGTACTTC. It codes for CATSDAGNQETQYF.

The rearrangement joins TRBV27 to TRBJ2-2; D could derive from TRBD1 or TRBD2 (5 bases each). The germline CDR1 and CDR2 sequences are MNHEY and SMNVEV (reference sequence). The V and J ends lost 9 bases and 4 bases respectively, with 12 bases between them. This CDR3 spans 13 amino acids. The DNA for the CDR3 is TGTGCCAGTGGGGTTGGGACCACCGGGGAGCTGTTTTTT. Translating it yields CASGVGTTGELFF.

The chain recombines TRBV19 with TRBJ2-1; 7 positions agree with TRBD2. In germline, CDR1 is LNHDA, CDR2 SQIVND (reference sequence). The CDR3 contains 16 residues. J was trimmed by 1 base and V by 3 bases; bases with no gene match: 6. CDR3 region: CASSITTSVSYNEQFF. The CDR3 DNA reads TGTGCCAGTAGTATTACAACTAGCGTGTCCTACAATGAGCAGTTCTTC.